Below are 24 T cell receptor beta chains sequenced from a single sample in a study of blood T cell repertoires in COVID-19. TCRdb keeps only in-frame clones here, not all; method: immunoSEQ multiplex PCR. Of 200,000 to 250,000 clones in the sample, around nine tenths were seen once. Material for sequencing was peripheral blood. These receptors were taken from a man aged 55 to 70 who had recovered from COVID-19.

The CDR3 here is CASSFRDRDGYTF. DNA of the CDR3: TGTGCCAGTAGTTTCCGGGACAGGGATGGCTACACCTTC. The gene calls are TRBV19 and TRBJ1-2, with TRBD1 identical over 9 bases. Germline loops: CDR1 LNHDA, CDR2 SQIVND (reference sequence). This CDR3 is 13 amino acids long. Losses at the gene ends were 5 bases for V and 6 bases for J; bases not matched to a gene: 4.

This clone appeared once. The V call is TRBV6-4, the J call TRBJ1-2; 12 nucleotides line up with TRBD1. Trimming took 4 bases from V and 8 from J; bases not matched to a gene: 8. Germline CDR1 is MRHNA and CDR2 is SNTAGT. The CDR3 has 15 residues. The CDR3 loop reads CASSVTGTGGSGYTF. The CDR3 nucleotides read TGTGCCAGCAGTGTTACCGGGACAGGGGGCTCGGGCTACACCTTC.

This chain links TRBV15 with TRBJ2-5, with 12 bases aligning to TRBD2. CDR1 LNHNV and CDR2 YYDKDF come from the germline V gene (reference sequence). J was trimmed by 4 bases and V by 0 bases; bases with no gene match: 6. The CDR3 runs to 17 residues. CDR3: CATSRDLAGGQGETQYF. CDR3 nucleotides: TGTGCCACCAGCAGAGATCTAGCGGGGGGGCAAGGAGAGACCCAGTACTTC.

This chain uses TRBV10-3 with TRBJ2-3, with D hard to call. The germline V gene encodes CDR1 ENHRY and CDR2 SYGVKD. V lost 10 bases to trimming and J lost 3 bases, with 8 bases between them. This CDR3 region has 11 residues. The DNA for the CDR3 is TGTGCCACCCAGGTTACAGATACGCAGTATTTT. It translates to CATQVTDTQYF.

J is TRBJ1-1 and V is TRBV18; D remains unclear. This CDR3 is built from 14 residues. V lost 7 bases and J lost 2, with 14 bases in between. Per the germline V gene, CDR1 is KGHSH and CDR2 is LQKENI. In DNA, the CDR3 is TGTGCCAGCTATGAGACGGGAGGAAACACTGAAGCTTTCTTT. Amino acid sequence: CASYETGGNTEAFF.

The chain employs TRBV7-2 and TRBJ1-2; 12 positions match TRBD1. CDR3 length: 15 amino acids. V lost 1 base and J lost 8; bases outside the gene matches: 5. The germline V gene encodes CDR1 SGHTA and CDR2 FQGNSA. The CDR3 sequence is CASSLVGTGGAGYTF. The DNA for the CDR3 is TGTGCCAGCAGCTTAGTAGGGACAGGGGGCGCCGGCTACACCTTC.

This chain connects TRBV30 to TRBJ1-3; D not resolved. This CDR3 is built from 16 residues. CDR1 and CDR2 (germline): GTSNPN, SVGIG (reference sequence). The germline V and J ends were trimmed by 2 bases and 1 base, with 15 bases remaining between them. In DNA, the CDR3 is TGTGCCTGGAGTCGAGGGTCAGCACCTTCTGGAAACACCATATATTTT. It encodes CAWSRGSAPSGNTIYF. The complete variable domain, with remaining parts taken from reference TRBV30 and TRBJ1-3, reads SQTIHQWPATLVQPVGSPLSLECTVEGTSNPNLYWYRQAAGRGLQLLFYSVGIGQISSEVPQNLSASRPQDRQFILSSKKLLLSDSGFYLCAWSRGSAPSGNTIYFGEGSWLTVV.

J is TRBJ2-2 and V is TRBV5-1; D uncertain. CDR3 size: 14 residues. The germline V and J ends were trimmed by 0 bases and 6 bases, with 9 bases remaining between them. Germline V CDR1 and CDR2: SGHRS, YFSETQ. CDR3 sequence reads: CASSLAPNSGELFF. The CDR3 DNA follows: TGCGCCAGCAGCTTGGCCCCTAACTCCGGGGAGCTGTTTTTT.

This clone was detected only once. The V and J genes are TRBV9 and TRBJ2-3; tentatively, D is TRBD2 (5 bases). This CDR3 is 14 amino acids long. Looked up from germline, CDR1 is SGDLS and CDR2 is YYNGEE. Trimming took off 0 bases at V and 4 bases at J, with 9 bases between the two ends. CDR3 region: CASSVAGFADTQYF. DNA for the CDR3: TGTGCCAGCAGCGTAGCGGGATTTGCAGATACGCAGTATTTT.

The CDR3 bases are TGTGCCAGCAGCTTATCTGGAACTAGCGGTCGGGATGAGCAGTTCTTC. It specifies CASSLSGTSGRDEQFF. J is TRBJ2-1 and V is TRBV7-2; 8 bases align to TRBD2. The CDR3 contains 16 residues. Germline V gene sequence: CDR1 SGHTA, CDR2 FQGNSA. With 2 bases clipped from V and 8 bases from J, the junction kept 11 bases outside the gene matches.

The CDR3 coding sequence is TGTGCCAGCAGGGTGACAGGGGGCTCTGGAAACACTGAAGCTTTCTTT. Translating gives CASRVTGGSGNTEAFF. The chain employs TRBV28 and TRBJ1-1; 10 bases fit TRBD1. Germline V gives CDR1 MDHEN, CDR2 SYDVKM. This CDR3 comprises 16 residues. The V gene end was trimmed by 6 bases and the J gene end by 2 bases; junction bases not matched to a gene: 9.

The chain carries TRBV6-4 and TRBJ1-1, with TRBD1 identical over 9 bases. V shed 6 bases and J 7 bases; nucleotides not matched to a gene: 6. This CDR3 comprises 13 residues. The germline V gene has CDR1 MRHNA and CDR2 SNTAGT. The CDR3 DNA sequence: TGTGCCAGCAGCCGGGACAGGGCGAGTGAAGCTTTCTTT. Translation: CASSRDRASEAFF.

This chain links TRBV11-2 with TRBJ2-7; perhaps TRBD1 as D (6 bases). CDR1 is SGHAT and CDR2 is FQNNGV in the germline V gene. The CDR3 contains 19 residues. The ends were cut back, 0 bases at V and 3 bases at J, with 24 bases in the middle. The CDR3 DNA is TGTGCCAGCAGCTTAGACCTGCGTTTGGGGGCCTTACTATTCTACGAGCAGTACTTC. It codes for CASSLDLRLGALLFYEQYF.

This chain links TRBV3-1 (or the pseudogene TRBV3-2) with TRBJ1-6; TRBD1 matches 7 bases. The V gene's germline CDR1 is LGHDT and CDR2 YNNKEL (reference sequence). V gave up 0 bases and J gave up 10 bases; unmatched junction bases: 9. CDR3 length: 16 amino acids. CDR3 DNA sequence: TGTGCCAGCAGCCAAGATCTGACAGGGATTGGGTCACCCCTCCACTTT. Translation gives CASSQDLTGIGSPLHF.

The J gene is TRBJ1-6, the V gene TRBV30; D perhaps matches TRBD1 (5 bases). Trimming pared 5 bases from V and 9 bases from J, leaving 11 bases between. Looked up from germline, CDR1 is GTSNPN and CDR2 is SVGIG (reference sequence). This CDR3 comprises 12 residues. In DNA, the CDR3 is TGTGCCTGGGGACGGAGGGGTTCACCCCTCCACTTT. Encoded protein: CAWGRRGSPLHF.

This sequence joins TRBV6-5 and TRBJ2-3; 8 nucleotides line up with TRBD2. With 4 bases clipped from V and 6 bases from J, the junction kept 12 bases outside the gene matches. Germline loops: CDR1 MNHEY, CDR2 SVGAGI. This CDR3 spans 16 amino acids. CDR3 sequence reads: CASSLQAGEPGDTQYF. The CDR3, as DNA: TGTGCCAGCAGTTTGCAAGCGGGGGAACCGGGGGATACGCAGTATTTT.

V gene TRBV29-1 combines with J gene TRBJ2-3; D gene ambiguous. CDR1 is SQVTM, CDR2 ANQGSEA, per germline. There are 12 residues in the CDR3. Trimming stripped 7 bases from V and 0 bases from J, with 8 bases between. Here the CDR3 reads CSGLSSTDTQYF. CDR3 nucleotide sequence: TGCAGCGGGCTGTCTAGCACAGATACGCAGTATTTT.

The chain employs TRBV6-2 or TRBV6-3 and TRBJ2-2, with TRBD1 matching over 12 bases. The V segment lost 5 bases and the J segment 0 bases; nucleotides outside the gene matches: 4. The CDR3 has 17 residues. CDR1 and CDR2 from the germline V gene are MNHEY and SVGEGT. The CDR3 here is CASSPWDRGPNTGELFF. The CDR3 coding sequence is TGTGCCAGCAGTCCGTGGGACAGGGGGCCGAACACCGGGGAGCTGTTTTTT.

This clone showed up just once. Here the CDR3 DNA reads TGTGCCAGTAGTCCAGGAGGGGTCCCGTACGAGCAGTACTTC. Encoded protein: CASSPGGVPYEQYF. This chain links TRBV19 with TRBJ2-7; D perhaps matches TRBD2 (6 bases). V lost 5 bases to trimming and J lost 4 bases, with 15 bases between them. In germline, CDR1 is LNHDA, CDR2 SQIVND (reference sequence). The CDR3 runs to 14 residues.

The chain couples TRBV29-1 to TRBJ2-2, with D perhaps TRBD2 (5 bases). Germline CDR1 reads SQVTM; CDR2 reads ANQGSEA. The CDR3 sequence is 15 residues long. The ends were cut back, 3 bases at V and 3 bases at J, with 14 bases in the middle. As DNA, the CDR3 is TGCAGCGTTGAGAGCTCCGGGAAGGACACCGGGGAGCTGTTTTTT. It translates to CSVESSGKDTGELFF.

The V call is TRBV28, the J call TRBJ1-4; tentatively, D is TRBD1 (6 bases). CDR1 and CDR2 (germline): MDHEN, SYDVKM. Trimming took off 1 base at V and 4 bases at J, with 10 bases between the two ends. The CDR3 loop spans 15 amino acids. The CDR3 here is CASSLFDRSNEKLFF. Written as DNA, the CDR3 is TGTGCCAGCAGTTTATTCGACAGGAGTAATGAAAAACTGTTTTTT. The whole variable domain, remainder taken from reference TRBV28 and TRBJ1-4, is DVKVTQSSRYLVKRTGEKVFLECVQDMDHENMFWYRQDPGLGLRLIYFSYDVKMKEKGDIPEGYSVSREKKERFSLILESASTNQTSMYLCASSLFDRSNEKLFFGSGTQLSVL.

CDR3 sequence reads: CASSQAGNQPQHF. DNA for the CDR3: TGTGCCAGCAGCCAAGCGGGGAATCAGCCCCAGCATTTT. The chain joins TRBV14 to TRBJ1-5; no definite D call. The V end was cut by 1 base, the J end by 4 bases, with 5 bases between. The V gene's germline CDR1 is SGHDN and CDR2 FVKESK. The CDR3 consists of 13 residues.

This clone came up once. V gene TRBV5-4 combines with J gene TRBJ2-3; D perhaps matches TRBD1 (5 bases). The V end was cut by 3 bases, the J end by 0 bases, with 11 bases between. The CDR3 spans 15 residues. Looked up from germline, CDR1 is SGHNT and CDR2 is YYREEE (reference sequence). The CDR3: CASSSWGRSTDTQYF. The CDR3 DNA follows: TGTGCCAGCAGCTCGTGGGGCAGAAGCACAGATACGCAGTATTTT.

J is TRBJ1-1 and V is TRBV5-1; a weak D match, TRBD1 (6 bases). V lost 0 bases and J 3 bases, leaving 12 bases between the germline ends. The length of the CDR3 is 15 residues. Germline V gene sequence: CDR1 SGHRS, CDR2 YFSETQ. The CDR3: CASSLAGDKDTEAFF. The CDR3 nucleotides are TGCGCCAGCAGCTTGGCAGGGGATAAGGACACTGAAGCTTTCTTT.